A selection of T cell receptor beta chains follows, all from one sample in a study of T cell responses to AZD1222 COVID-19 vaccine. Data came from immunoSEQ multiplex PCR; TCRdb stores just in-frame clones and leaves some out. The sample shows 200,000 or so clones, 85% to 90% of them seen only once. Sequencing used peripheral blood, obtained on day 0 of MenACWY control vaccination. The source is an adult in good health. The CDR3 runs from the conserved cysteine through the conserved F or W. Fields, in order: clone size, V gene, J gene, D gene, CDR3 DNA, CDR3 protein. D genes are given only for firm matches. Clone size is stated in some rows and not others, as once, few, many or a class when expanded.

-	TRBV18	TRBJ1-1	-	TGTGCCAGCTCACCACCCCACGGGGGGCAGGGATCGGGTGGGGGCACTGAAGCTTTCTTT	CASSPPHGGQGSGGGTEAFF
-	TRBV7-3	TRBJ1-5	TRBD1	TGTGCCAGCAGCCCGGACAGGGGACAGCCCCAGCATTTT	CASSPDRGQPQHF
-	TRBV7-2	TRBJ2-1	-	TGTGCCAGCCACCTCGTCGGGAGCTCTTACAATGAGCAGTTCTTC	CASHLVGSSYNEQFF
-	TRBV7-9	TRBJ2-7	TRBD2	TGTGCCAGCAGCTACAGACTAGCGGGGTTGGACGAGCAGTACTTC	CASSYRLAGLDEQYF
-	TRBV9	TRBJ2-6	TRBD1	TGTGCCAGCAGCCCTCGACAGGGCTCTGGGGCCAACGTCCTGACTTTC	CASSPRQGSGANVLTF
-	TRBV3-1/TRBV3-2	TRBJ1-2	-	TGTGCCAGCAGCCAAGATGGGGGGGAATACGGTGGCTACACCTTC	CASSQDGGEYGGYTF
-	TRBV15	TRBJ2-3	TRBD2	TGTGCCACCAGCAGAGGGACTAGCGGCACAGATACGCAGTATTTT	CATSRGTSGTDTQYF
once	TRBV18	TRBJ1-1	TRBD1	TGTGCCAGCTCACCTCCTCTGGACAGGACAACTGAAGCTTTCTTT	CASSPPLDRTTEAFF
-	TRBV11-1	TRBJ2-7	-	TGTGCCAGCAGCTTAGGTGTTAGCGAGCAGTACTTC	CASSLGVSEQYF
-	TRBV5-6	TRBJ1-2	TRBD1	TGTGCCAGCAGCCTTGGCAGGGGGCCCCCAGAGTTC	CASSLGRGPPEF
-	TRBV19	TRBJ1-2	TRBD1	TGTGCCAGTAGTCAATACAGGGGGGACTATGGCTACACCTTC	CASSQYRGDYGYTF
-	TRBV5-6	TRBJ1-4	-	TGTGCCAGCACCCTACAGGGAGAAAAACTGTTTTTT	CASTLQGEKLFF
-	TRBV9	TRBJ1-5	-	TGTGCCAGCAGCGGGGAAGGGACCGGTCCCCAGCATTTT	CASSGEGTGPQHF
-	TRBV28	TRBJ2-2	-	TGTGCCAGCAGTTTCTGGGGGGCTAACACCGGGGAGCTGTTTTTT	CASSFWGANTGELFF
-	TRBV6-5	TRBJ2-7	TRBD2	TGTGCCAGCAGAAGGACTAGGCCCTCCTACGAGCAGTACTTC	CASRRTRPSYEQYF
-	TRBV6-6	TRBJ1-6	TRBD1	TGTGCCAGCAGCCCTCCCCTCACAGGGGAGCGATCACCCCTCCACTTT	CASSPPLTGERSPLHF
-	TRBV5-5	TRBJ2-6	TRBD1	TGTGCCAGCAGTGGGACAGGGGGAATCTCTGGGGCCAACGTCCTGACTTTC	CASSGTGGISGANVLTF
-	TRBV27	TRBJ1-1	-	TGTGCCAGCAGGGAGCCTGGACAGAAAGCTTTCTTT	CASREPGQKAFF
-	TRBV7-9	TRBJ1-4	-	TGTGCCAGCAGCCGTTCGGGGAATTGGGAAAAACTGTTTTTT	CASSRSGNWEKLFF
-	TRBV18	TRBJ2-7	-	TGTGCCAGCTCATCGACAGAGACCTCCTACGAGCAGTACTTC	CASSSTETSYEQYF
-	TRBV6-6	TRBJ1-1	TRBD1	TGTGCCAGCAGTTACGCACAGGGGGCTATGAACACTGAAGCTTTCTTT	CASSYAQGAMNTEAFF
-	TRBV5-1	TRBJ1-2	-	TGCGCCAGCACCCGAGCCGGAGCAGACGACAACTATGGCTACACCTTC	CASTRAGADDNYGYTF
-	TRBV3-1/TRBV3-2	TRBJ2-5	-	TGTGCCAGCAGCGTACAAGAGACCCAGTACTTC	CASSVQETQYF
-	TRBV28	TRBJ1-6	-	TGTGCCAGCAGTTTAGCACGAAATTACTCACCCCTCCACTTT	CASSLARNYSPLHF
-	TRBV5-1	TRBJ2-1	TRBD1	TGCGCCAGCAGCGGGGACAGGGAGGGTGAGCAGTTCTTC	CASSGDREGEQFF
-	TRBV18	TRBJ1-1	-	TGTGCCAGCTCACGACAGAACACTGAAGCTTTCTTT	CASSRQNTEAFF
few	TRBV3-1/TRBV3-2	TRBJ1-1	-	TGTGCCAGCAGGCACAGGGACTCCTTGAACACTGAAGCTTTCTTT	CASRHRDSLNTEAFF
-	TRBV6-2/TRBV6-3	TRBJ2-1	-	TGTGCCAGCAGCGATACAAGTAATAAGCAGTTCTTC	CASSDTSNKQFF
-	TRBV14	TRBJ1-1	-	TGTGCCAGCAGCCATACAGGAGGCTGGTCTGAAGCTTTCTTT	CASSHTGGWSEAFF
-	TRBV9	TRBJ2-3	TRBD2	TGTGCCAGCAGCGTAAGCGGGATGTCAGATACGCAGTATTTT	CASSVSGMSDTQYF
-	TRBV3-1/TRBV3-2	TRBJ1-6	-	TGTGCCAGCAGTTTCGGGCCACTAGCCATGGATAATTCACCCCTCCACTTT	CASSFGPLAMDNSPLHF
-	TRBV5-1	TRBJ2-7	-	TGCGCCAGCAGCCGACTTGGGGGGCAGGGCGAGCAGTACTTC	CASSRLGGQGEQYF